This T cell receptor beta chain was recovered during a study of cytomegalovirus exposure and HLA in healthy donors listed by TCRdb under 2017. With respect to the entire study: According to a later analysis, one platform produced both the 110 or so validation repertoires and the roughly 650 repertoires of the first cohort. Along with the approximately 700-subject first cohort, a separate validation cohort of some 130 different subjects was used. The aim of the study was to test whether cataloging public T cell receptors could identify signatures of past pathogen exposure. To predict cytomegalovirus infection status, the study brought together high-throughput TCR immunosequencing, statistical association of individual TCRs with disease status, and machine learning.

Of note for this clone: The specificity of this receptor is unknown. No base quality information exists; no much larger clone differs at one position.

Donors formed part of the validation cohort, which comprised 120 subjects and was distinct from the first cohort of under 800 subjects. Library preparation used the immunoSEQ multiplex PCR assay. Under the source paper's analysis protocol: To diagnose cytomegalovirus status from the catalog of TCR beta chain sequences, a statistical classification framework was built. TCRdb provides this immuneACCESS table in a form limited to in-frame rearrangements. Some clones are lacking; in checked studies, under half of them reflect an unresolved V gene, and why the rest are absent is not known. D and trimming come from the DNA, and the V and J calls and clone size come from that table. For this sample there are 250,000 to 400,000 clones; roughly 88% appear just once. Roughly 0.96% of the sample lies in the top ten. Via the germline V gene, CDR1 is SGHRS and CDR2 YFSETQ. V is reduced by 2 bases and J by 8 bases, leaving a spacing of 7 bases between them. The CDR3 covers 11 residues, taking in both the cysteine and the phenylalanine. Only CDR3 DNA is held: 33 bases, read in frame from base 1.

Study-wide conclusions, independent of this receptor: The authors suggested that the approach could potentially be extended to other disease states and immunological phenotypes. While some public TCRs were present in many individuals, most TCR sequences turned up only very rarely across donors. Cytomegalovirus status was reported to be diagnosed by the classifier with high specificity and sensitivity in both the original and validation cohorts. In vitro tests confirmed that a few of the cytomegalovirus-associated TCR beta chains recognize cytomegalovirus antigens. All 120 or so repertoires were used to score co-occurrence in the validation cohort in a later analysis, because that analysis had no HLA typing for the cohort. Of the cluster scores, around 95% were above 0 in a later analysis, which found that TCRs clustered in the first cohort also tended to co-occur in the 130 or so validation repertoires. In the study, approximately 150 TCR beta chains were listed as associated with cytomegalovirus.

The receptor's source is a man in his thirties or forties in good health and CMV-seronegative. Sequenced input: PBMCs. The chain was built from TRBV5-1 and TRBJ1-2; TRBD1 is perhaps the D gene, given 6 matching bases. DNA sequence: TGCGCCAGCAGCTTAGACAGGGGCTACACCTTC. Its protein product is CASSLDRGYTF.